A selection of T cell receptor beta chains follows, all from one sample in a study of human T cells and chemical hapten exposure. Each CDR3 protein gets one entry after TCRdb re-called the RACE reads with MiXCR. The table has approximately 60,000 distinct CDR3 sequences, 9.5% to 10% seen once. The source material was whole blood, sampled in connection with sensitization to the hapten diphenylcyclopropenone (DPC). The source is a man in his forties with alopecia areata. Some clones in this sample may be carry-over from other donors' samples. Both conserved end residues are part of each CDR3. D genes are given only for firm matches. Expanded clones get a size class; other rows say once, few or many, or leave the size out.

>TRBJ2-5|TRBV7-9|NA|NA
CASSLKGTAETQYF
TGTGCCAGCAGCTTAAAGGGCACCGCGGAGACCCAGTACTTC
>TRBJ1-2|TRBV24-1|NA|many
CATSGGTTNYGYTF
TGTGCCACCAGTGGAGGGACCACTAACTATGGCTACACCTTC
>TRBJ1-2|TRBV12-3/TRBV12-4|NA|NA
CASTRGADAGGYTF
TGTGCCAGCACCCGGGGGGCGGACGCGGGAGGCTACACCTTC
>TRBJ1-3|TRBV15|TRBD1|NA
CATSHGTGAGNTIYF
TGTGCCACTTCACACGGGACAGGGGCTGGAAACACCATATATTTT
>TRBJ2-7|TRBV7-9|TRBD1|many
CASSRGQGYEQYF
TGTGCCAGCAGCCGGGGACAGGGGTACGAGCAGTACTTC
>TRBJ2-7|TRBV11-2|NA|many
CASSLYWVEQYF
TGTGCCAGCAGCTTATACTGGGTGGAGCAGTACTTC
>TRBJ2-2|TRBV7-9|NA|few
CASRPTSLTGELFF
TGTGCCAGCAGACCTACTAGTCTCACCGGGGAGCTGTTTTTT
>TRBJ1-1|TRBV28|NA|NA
CASRAPGRRAFF
TGTGCCAGCAGAGCTCCGGGACGCCGGGCTTTCTTT
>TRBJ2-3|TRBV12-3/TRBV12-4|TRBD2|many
CASTPRRTSVSSDTQYF
TGTGCCAGCACCCCAAGGCGGACTAGCGTTTCCTCAGATACGCAGTATTTT
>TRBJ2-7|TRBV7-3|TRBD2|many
CASSLSSPGLGNEQYF
TGTGCCAGCAGCTTATCGTCACCGGGACTAGGGAACGAGCAGTACTTC
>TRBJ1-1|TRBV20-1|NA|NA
CSVQGNTEAFF
TGCAGTGTTCAGGGAAACACTGAAGCTTTCTTT
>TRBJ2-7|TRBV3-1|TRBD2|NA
CASSLSGRSEQYF
TGTGCCAGCAGCCTTAGCGGGAGGAGCGAGCAGTACTTC
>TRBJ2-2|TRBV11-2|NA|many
CASSLGELFF
TGTGCCAGCAGCTTGGGGGAGCTGTTTTTT
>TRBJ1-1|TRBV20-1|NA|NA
CSARDFGHEAFF
TGCAGTGCTAGAGACTTTGGGCACGAAGCTTTCTTT
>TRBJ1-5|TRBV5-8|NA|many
CASRRDTNQPQHF
TGTGCCAGCAGGAGGGACACCAATCAGCCCCAGCATTTT
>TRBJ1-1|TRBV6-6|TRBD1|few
CASSYGILQGTNTEAFF
TGTGCCAGCAGTTACGGTATCTTACAGGGGACGAACACTGAAGCTTTCTTT
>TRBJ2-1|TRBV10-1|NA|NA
CASSEGRASLGEQFF
TGCGCCAGCAGCGAGGGGCGGGCCTCCTTGGGTGAGCAGTTCTTC
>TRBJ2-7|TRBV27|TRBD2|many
CASSLSIPSGPYEQYF
TGTGCCAGCAGTTTATCGATACCTAGCGGGCCCTACGAGCAGTACTTC
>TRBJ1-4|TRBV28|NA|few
CASTPLGDNEKLFF
TGTGCCAGCACCCCGCTCGGAGATAATGAAAAACTGTTTTTT
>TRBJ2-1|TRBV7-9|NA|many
CASSSGLALNEQFF
TGTGCCAGCAGCTCCGGATTAGCGCTAAATGAGCAGTTCTTC
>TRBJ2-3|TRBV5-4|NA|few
CASSLGSASTDTQYF
TGTGCCAGCAGCTTGGGGTCAGCTAGCACAGATACGCAGTATTTT
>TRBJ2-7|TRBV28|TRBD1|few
CASRAPGQLYEQYF
TGTGCCAGCAGAGCTCCGGGACAGCTCTACGAGCAGTACTTC
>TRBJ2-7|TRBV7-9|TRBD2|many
CASSPSGRAVHEQYF
TGTGCCAGCAGCCCTAGCGGGAGGGCCGTCCACGAGCAGTACTTC
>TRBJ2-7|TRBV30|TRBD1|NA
CAWAIDGTGAYEQYF
TGTGCCTGGGCGATAGACGGGACAGGGGCCTACGAGCAGTACTTC
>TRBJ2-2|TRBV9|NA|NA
CASSVGRGNTGELFF
TGTGCCAGCAGCGTAGGCAGGGGAAACACCGGGGAGCTGTTTTTT
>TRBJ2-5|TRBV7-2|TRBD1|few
CASSSGQEQETQYF
TGTGCCAGCAGCTCCGGACAGGAGCAAGAGACCCAGTACTTC
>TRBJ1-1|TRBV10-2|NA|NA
CASSGGFEAFF
TGCGCCAGCTCCGGGGGGTTCGAAGCTTTCTTT
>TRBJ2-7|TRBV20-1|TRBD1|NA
CSASSSDRKLYEQYF
TGCAGTGCTAGCTCCTCGGACAGGAAACTCTACGAGCAGTACTTC
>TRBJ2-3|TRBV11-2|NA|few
CASSLRSGATDTQYF
TGTGCCAGCAGCTTACGCTCGGGAGCTACAGATACGCAGTATTTT
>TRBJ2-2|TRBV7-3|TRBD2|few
CASSSTSGRGTGELFF
TGTGCCAGCAGCTCGACTAGCGGGAGAGGCACCGGGGAGCTGTTTTTT
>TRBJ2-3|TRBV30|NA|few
CACQRLTDTQYF
TGTGCCTGCCAACGGCTCACAGATACGCAGTATTTT
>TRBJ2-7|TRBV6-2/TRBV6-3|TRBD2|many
CASSWTSGSYEQYF
TGTGCCAGCAGTTGGACTAGCGGGTCCTACGAGCAGTACTTC
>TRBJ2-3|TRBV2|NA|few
CATQPQGMGTDTQYF
TGTGCCACCCAACCCCAGGGGATGGGCACAGATACGCAGTATTTT
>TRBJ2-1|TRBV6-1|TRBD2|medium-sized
CASSDSAGADEQFF
TGTGCCAGCAGTGACTCGGCGGGAGCTGATGAGCAGTTCTTC
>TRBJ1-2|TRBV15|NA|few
CATSRVVPNYGYTF
TGTGCCACCAGCAGAGTAGTCCCTAACTATGGCTACACCTTC
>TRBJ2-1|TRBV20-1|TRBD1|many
CSAKPGTGRGEQFF
TGCAGTGCTAAACCCGGGACAGGGCGCGGTGAGCAGTTCTTC
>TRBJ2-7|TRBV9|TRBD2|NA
CASSVSAGELYEQYF
TGTGCCAGCAGCGTTTCGGCGGGAGAGTTGTACGAGCAGTACTTC
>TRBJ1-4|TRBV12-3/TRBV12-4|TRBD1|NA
CASSFRTGVSNEKLFF
TGTGCCAGCAGTTTTAGGACAGGGGTTTCTAATGAAAAACTGTTTTTT
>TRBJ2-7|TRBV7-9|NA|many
CASSRALNDEQYF
TGTGCCAGCAGCCGGGCTCTTAACGACGAGCAGTACTTC
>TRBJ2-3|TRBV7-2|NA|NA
CASGVITDTQYF
TGTGCCAGCGGGGTGATCACAGATACGCAGTATTTT
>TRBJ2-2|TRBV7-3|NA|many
CASSPIYQTGELFF
TGTGCCAGCAGCCCAATATACCAAACCGGGGAGCTGTTTTTT
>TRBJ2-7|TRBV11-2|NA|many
CASSSDGPYQEQYF
TGTGCCAGCAGTTCCGATGGGCCGTACCAGGAGCAGTACTTC
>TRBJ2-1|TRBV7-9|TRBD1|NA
CASSSSTGPQFF
TGTGCCAGCAGCTCCTCGACAGGGCCGCAGTTCTTC
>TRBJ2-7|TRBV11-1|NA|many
CASSRGGSAYEQYF
TGTGCCAGCAGCCGTGGAGGATCGGCCTACGAGCAGTACTTC
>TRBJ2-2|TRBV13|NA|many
CASSPRRAAGELFF
TGTGCCAGCAGCCCAAGACGGGCCGCCGGGGAGCTGTTTTTT
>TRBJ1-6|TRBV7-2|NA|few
CASSPGPVNSPLHF
TGTGCCAGCAGCCCCGGTCCGGTTAATTCACCCCTCCACTTT
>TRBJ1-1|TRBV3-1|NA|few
CASSQVTAEAFF
TGTGCCAGCAGCCAAGTTACGGCTGAAGCTTTCTTT
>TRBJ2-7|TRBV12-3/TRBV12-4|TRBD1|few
CASSQGVYEQYF
TGTGCCAGCAGCCAGGGGGTCTACGAGCAGTACTTC